A single sample gave rise to the 30 T cell receptor beta chains below, sequenced in a study of blood T cell repertoires in COVID-19. Produced via immunoSEQ multiplex PCR; TCRdb's table is partial and in-frame only. The profile covers roughly 110,000 clones, with about 80% appearing a single time and about 4.5% taken by the ten largest. The sample taken for sequencing was peripheral blood. The receptor source for this set is a man aged 70 or older with acute or convalescent COVID-19.

This clone came up a few times. CDR3 bases: TGTGCCAGCAGTCAAACCCAGGGGGCGGGAGAGACCCAGTACTTC. It specifies CASSQTQGAGETQYF. The genes are TRBV6-5 and TRBJ2-5; TRBD1 matches at 8 bases. The CDR3 totals 15 residues. CDR1 and CDR2 from the germline V gene are MNHEY and SVGAGI. The trim removed 5 bases at V and 4 bases at J, leaving 9 bases unmatched.

This clone was seen a handful of times. The chain employs TRBV3-1 (or the pseudogene TRBV3-2) and TRBJ1-2; 8 bases align to TRBD1. This CDR3 has 16 residues. Germline V CDR1 and CDR2: LGHDT, YNNKEL (reference sequence). Trimming cost V 1 base and J 3 bases; bases outside gene matches: 7. The CDR3 DNA reads as TGTGCCAGCAGCCAAGCCGGGACAGGTACGGACTATGGCTACACCTTC. Protein: CASSQAGTGTDYGYTF.

This clone was recorded only once. DNA for the CDR3: TGTGCCAGCAGCTTGTTTTACCAGGGATCATACGAGCAGTACTTC. Amino acid sequence: CASSLFYQGSYEQYF. V gene TRBV5-6 combines with J gene TRBJ2-7; TRBD1 is a possible D gene (5 bases). V was cut by 1 base and J by 4 bases, with 15 bases left in between. Germline CDR1 is SGHDT and CDR2 is YYEEEE. The CDR3 extends over 15 amino acids.

The gene calls are TRBV6-4 and TRBJ2-3; TRBD1 matches 8 bases. The CDR3 runs to 14 residues. V was pared by 6 bases and J by 3 bases, with 5 bases of the junction left unmatched. Germline values: CDR1 MRHNA, CDR2 SNTAGT. CDR3 DNA sequence: TGTGCCAGCAGCGAACAGGGGGGAACAGATACGCAGTATTTT. This encodes CASSEQGGTDTQYF.

The CDR3 region is CASSPPGTGGREQYF. As DNA, the CDR3 is TGTGCCAGCTCACCACCCGGGACAGGGGGACGCGAGCAGTACTTC. V and J are TRBV18 and TRBJ2-7, with 11 positions matching TRBD1. Germline CDR1 is KGHSH and CDR2 is LQKENI. CDR3 length: 15 amino acids. The ends lost 0 bases at V and 6 bases at J; junction bases unmatched: 4.

CDR3 DNA sequence: TGTGCCAGCTCACCTGTACGGGAAGGGGGGACCCAGTACTTC. Protein sequence: CASSPVREGGTQYF. The chain employs TRBV18 and TRBJ2-5, with D possibly being TRBD1 (6 bases). V was cut by 3 bases and J by 7 bases, with 15 bases left in between. Germline CDR1 and CDR2: KGHSH and LQKENI. The CDR3 is made up of 14 amino acids. Filled out from reference TRBV18 and TRBJ2-5, the complete variable domain reads NAGVMQNPRHLVRRRGQEARLRCSPMKGHSHVYWYRQLPEEGLKFMVYLQKENIIDESGMPKERFSAEFPKEGPSILRIQQVVRGDSAAYFCASSPVREGGTQYFGPGTRLLVL.

The chain is built from TRBV15 and TRBJ1-4; 7 bases map to TRBD1. Germline V gene data show CDR1 as LNHNV and CDR2 as YYDKDF (reference sequence). The V gene end was trimmed by 4 bases and the J gene end by 8 bases; junction bases not matched to a gene: 10. The CDR3 sequence is 15 residues long. CDR3: CATSIRQGRGEKLFF. In DNA form, the CDR3 reads TGTGCCACCAGCATACGACAGGGTCGAGGGGAAAAACTGTTTTTT. Based on the CDR3 plus reference TRBV15 and TRBJ1-4, the full variable domain is DAMVIQNPRYQVTQFGKPVTLSCSQTLNHNVMYWYQQKSSQAPKLLFHYYDKDFNNEADTPDNFQSRRPNTSFCFLDIRSPGLGDTAMYLCATSIRQGRGEKLFFGSGTQLSVL.

This CDR3 reads CASTRAEHNLGYTF. The CDR3 DNA follows: TGTGCCAGCACCAGGGCCGAACACAACTTGGGCTACACCTTC. This chain uses TRBV6-5 with TRBJ1-2; D possibly corresponds to TRBD1 (5 bases). Looked up from germline, CDR1 is MNHEY and CDR2 is SVGAGI. The CDR3 consists of 14 residues. V was pared by 7 bases and J by 8 bases, with 20 bases between.

This clone was seen a few times. V and J are TRBV28 and TRBJ2-3, with 15 positions matching TRBD2. Germline assignment: CDR1 MDHEN and CDR2 SYDVKM. With 6 bases clipped from V and 0 bases from J, the junction kept 7 bases outside the gene matches. The CDR3 is 18 residues long. The CDR3 bases are TGTGCCAGCAGCCCGGGACTAGCGGGGGGAACGAGCACAGATACGCAGTATTTT. This translates into CASSPGLAGGTSTDTQYF.

This clone showed up just once. The limits of the CDR3 on the DNA are not certain, so only TCRdb's listed CDR3 is given. The rearrangement uses TRBV19 and TRBJ1-1; TRBD1, the table's D call, lacks a check against the DNA. CDR1 is LNHDA and CDR2 is SQIVND in the germline V gene (reference sequence). The CDR3 sequence runs 12 residues, both termini included. This CDR3 reads CASSVGQGIPFF.

This chain joins TRBV7-2 and TRBJ2-3; tentative D call: TRBD2 (6 bases). This CDR3 has 16 amino acids. CDR1 is SGHTA and CDR2 is FQGNSA in the germline V gene. Trimming took off 1 base at V and 7 bases at J, with 18 bases between the two ends. The CDR3 nucleotides are TGTGCCAGCAGCTTAGGGGAGACTAGGGTGATGAATACGCAGTATTTT. Translated: CASSLGETRVMNTQYF.

The rearrangement uses TRBV9 and TRBJ2-1; possibly TRBD1 for D (6 bases). The CDR3 is made up of 13 amino acids. In germline, CDR1 is SGDLS, CDR2 YYNGEE. The V gene lost 3 bases and the J gene lost 4 bases, with 8 bases spanning the gap. In nucleotides, the CDR3 is TGTGCCAGCAGCGCGGACAGTTACAATGAGCAGTTCTTC. Its protein is CASSADSYNEQFF.

The rearrangement uses TRBV19 and TRBJ1-2; 8 bases map to TRBD1. The CDR3 runs to 15 residues. Trimming at V came to 5 bases and at J to 2 bases, leaving 7 bases not matched to a gene. Germline V gives CDR1 LNHDA, CDR2 SQIVND (reference sequence). CDR3 DNA sequence: TGTGCCAGTAGTCGGCCGACAGGGGCAAACTATGGCTACACCTTC. It is translated as CASSRPTGANYGYTF.

This CDR3 reads CASSRDWTNTGELFF. CDR3 coding DNA: TGTGCCAGCAGCAGAGACTGGACGAACACCGGGGAGCTGTTTTTT. This chain connects TRBV7-2 to TRBJ2-2, with D unresolved. Germline V gives CDR1 SGHTA, CDR2 FQGNSA. Trimming stripped 5 bases from V and 0 bases from J, with 10 bases between. There are 15 residues in the CDR3.

The rearrangement uses TRBV15 and TRBJ1-4, with TRBD1 identical over 7 bases. Germline V gives CDR1 LNHNV, CDR2 YYDKDF (reference sequence). Trimming took 0 bases from V and 8 from J; bases not matched to a gene: 9. This CDR3 has 16 residues. The CDR3 region has the DNA TGTGCCACCAGCAGAGATTCGACAGGGATGGTGGAAAAACTGTTTTTT. Its protein product is CATSRDSTGMVEKLFF.

The V gene is TRBV3-1 (or the pseudogene TRBV3-2), the J gene TRBJ1-3; a weak D match, TRBD1 (6 bases). V lost 0 bases and J 2 bases, leaving 20 bases between the germline ends. This CDR3 region has 19 residues. CDR1 and CDR2 from the germline V gene are LGHDT and YNNKEL (reference sequence). The chain's CDR3 is CASSQDAGASPGPGNTIYF. For the CDR3, the DNA is TGTGCCAGCAGCCAAGATGCAGGGGCCTCGCCGGGCCCTGGAAACACCATATATTTT.

The chain uses TRBV6-6 and TRBJ2-2; 13 bases align to TRBD2. This CDR3 is built from 19 residues. V dropped 5 bases and J dropped 5; count of bases not matched to a gene: 14. Germline assignment: CDR1 MNHNY and CDR2 SVGAGI (reference sequence). DNA for the CDR3: TGTGCCAGCAGTCGTCGGGGACTAGCGGGGACGCTGGGGACCGGGGAGCTGTTTTTT. Translated, it gives CASSRRGLAGTLGTGELFF.

The chain uses TRBV18 and TRBJ2-2, with D perhaps TRBD1 (5 bases). V was clipped by 0 bases and J by 4 bases, with 9 bases between them. The CDR3 spans 15 residues. In germline, CDR1 is KGHSH, CDR2 LQKENI. This CDR3 reads CASSPPQGTTGELFF. CDR3 coding DNA: TGTGCCAGCTCACCACCTCAGGGTACCACCGGGGAGCTGTTTTTT.

CDR3 in amino acids: CASSTSGGLGEQYF. In nucleotides, the CDR3 is TGTGCCAGCAGTACTAGCGGGGGCCTGGGGGAGCAGTACTTC. This chain uses TRBV3-1 (or the pseudogene TRBV3-2) with TRBJ2-7, with 11 bases fitting TRBD2. CDR1 is LGHDT, CDR2 YNNKEL, per germline (reference sequence). V dropped 6 bases and J dropped 7; count of bases not matched to a gene: 8. The CDR3 is 14 residues long.

The gene calls are TRBV5-4 and TRBJ2-5; unclear D gene. V lost 0 bases and J 3 bases, leaving 3 bases between the germline ends. The CDR3 consists of 12 residues. CDR1 SGHNT and CDR2 YYREEE come from the germline V gene (reference sequence). The CDR3 sequence is CASSLVKETQYF. Written as DNA, the CDR3 is TGTGCCAGCAGCTTGGTTAAAGAGACCCAGTACTTC.

The genes are TRBV7-3 and TRBJ1-3; 8 nucleotides match TRBD1. Per the germline V gene, CDR1 is SGHTA and CDR2 is FQGTGA. The CDR3 loop spans 15 amino acids. Trimming cost V 2 bases and J 4 bases; bases outside gene matches: 4. CDR3 nucleotides: TGTGCCAGCAGCTTAGACAGGGGCCCGGGAAACACCATATATTTT. Its translation: CASSLDRGPGNTIYF.

This clone was picked up a small number of times. The chain has TRBV19 and TRBJ1-6, with D perhaps TRBD1 (5 bases). The CDR3 covers 14 residues. The V gene's germline CDR1 is LNHDA and CDR2 SQIVND (reference sequence). V was shortened by 3 bases and J by 8 bases, with 11 bases between the two germline ends. The CDR3 protein is CASSMGGTDSPLHF. CDR3 nucleotide sequence: TGTGCCAGTAGTATGGGGGGAACAGATTCACCCCTCCACTTT.

The chain joins TRBV10-2 to TRBJ1-2; TRBD1 agrees at 7 bases. Germline values: CDR1 WSHSY, CDR2 SAAADI. This CDR3 has 16 residues. Trimming cost V 0 bases and J 6 bases; bases outside gene matches: 10. CDR3 region: CASSESTRNRGDGYTF. The CDR3 DNA follows: TGCGCCAGCAGTGAGTCGACTCGAAACAGGGGCGATGGCTACACCTTC.

The chain uses TRBV6-1 and TRBJ2-1, with 9 nucleotides matching TRBD1. CDR1 and CDR2 from the germline V gene are MNHNS and SASEGT. The CDR3 runs 17 residues. J gave up 9 bases and V 2 bases, and 14 bases lay outside the gene matches. This CDR3 is CASSEIWGQGKGSEQFF. DNA for the CDR3: TGTGCCAGCAGTGAAATTTGGGGACAGGGAAAGGGGAGTGAGCAGTTCTTC.

V and J are TRBV19 and TRBJ1-5, with 11 bases fitting TRBD1. The CDR3 has 17 amino acids. V gave up 1 base and J gave up 5 bases; unmatched junction bases: 7. The V gene's germline CDR1 is LNHDA and CDR2 SQIVND (reference sequence). The CDR3 DNA sequence: TGTGCCAGTAGTATAGCCGAACGGACAGGGGGCCATCAGCCCCAGCATTTT. Translating gives CASSIAERTGGHQPQHF.

The CDR3 region is CASSMTGRGETQYF. CDR3 in DNA: TGTGCCAGCAGCATGACAGGGCGTGGGGAGACCCAGTACTTC. The rearrangement joins TRBV7-3 to TRBJ2-5, with TRBD1 matching over 7 bases. Trimming cost V 5 bases and J 5 bases; bases outside gene matches: 8. CDR3 length: 14 residues. The germline V gene encodes CDR1 SGHTA and CDR2 FQGTGA.

The genes are TRBV5-1 and TRBJ2-1, with D possibly being TRBD2 (6 bases). The germline V gene has CDR1 SGHRS and CDR2 YFSETQ. Trimming removed 0 bases at V and 7 bases at J, with 8 bases between. CDR3 length: 13 amino acids. For the CDR3, the DNA is TGCGCCAGCAGCTTGGCCGGGGGAAATGAGCAGTTCTTC. Encoded protein: CASSLAGGNEQFF.

The J gene is TRBJ2-1, the V gene TRBV10-3, with 10 bases aligning to TRBD2. Looked up from germline, CDR1 is ENHRY and CDR2 is SYGVKD. The CDR3 is 15 residues long. The ends lost 10 bases at V and 3 bases at J; junction bases unmatched: 9. CDR3 coding DNA: TGTGCCACCTCGACCATAGCGGGGGGCTACAATGAGCAGTTCTTC. Amino acid sequence: CATSTIAGGYNEQFF.

This CDR3 is CASSPVWTGGRDEQFF. CDR3 coding DNA: TGTGCCAGCTCACCAGTTTGGACAGGGGGCCGGGATGAGCAGTTCTTC. The V call is TRBV18, the J call TRBJ2-1, with 11 bases fitting TRBD1. Trimming cost V 2 bases and J 8 bases; bases outside gene matches: 8. Germline CDR1 is KGHSH and CDR2 is LQKENI. The CDR3 length is 16 residues.

This clone was detected a few times. The chain uses TRBV3-1 (or the pseudogene TRBV3-2) and TRBJ1-5; weak D call: TRBD1 (5 bases). Between the trimmed V and J ends, which lost 1 base and 2 bases, there was a span of 15 bases. Germline CDR1 LGHDT, CDR2 YNNKEL (reference sequence). This CDR3 spans 17 amino acids. CDR3 protein: CASSQGLQGRGNQPQHF. CDR3 bases: TGTGCCAGCAGCCAAGGGTTGCAGGGTAGGGGCAATCAGCCCCAGCATTTT.